This TCR beta chain was identified in a study of HIV-infected patients and healthy controls. Study observations and caveats: Healthy controls shared more CDR3 sequences between individuals than HIV-infected patients did. CMV-associated CDR3s mostly grew nonsignificantly during therapy, while HIV-associated CDR3s declined significantly.

Ten or more counts support this clonotype. Its specificity is unknown. No cell fractionation was done, so the repertoire covers all unsorted peripheral blood T cells. Germline loops: CDR1 SQVTM, CDR2 ANQGSEA. Trimming cost V 5 bases and J 3 bases, with 10 bases left between them. CDR3 length: 13 residues. Alpha and beta constant-region primers primed reverse transcription of approximately 500 ng RNA. Separate chain-specific third strand synthesis with multiplexing indices produced the alpha and beta libraries. A single record per CDR3 protein comes from TCRdb applying MiXCR to the 5' RACE reads. The sample lists roughly 25,000 distinct CDR3 sequences; about 8.5% were seen once.

The sample comprised blood. This TCR came from an adult in good health. The J gene is TRBJ1-4, the V gene TRBV29-1; perhaps TRBD1 as D (6 bases). CDR3 amino acids: CSVYRAPNEKLFF. For the CDR3, the DNA is TGCAGCGTTTACAGGGCCCCTAATGAAAAACTGTTTTTT. Variable domain in full (rest from reference TRBV29-1 and TRBJ1-4): SAVISQKPSRDICQRGTSLTIQCQVDSQVTMMFWYRQQPGQSLTLIATANQGSEATYESGFVIDKFPISRPNLTFSTLTVSNMSPEDSSIYLCSVYRAPNEKLFFGSGTQLSVL.